The present TCR beta chain was sequenced within a study of shared clonotypes between healthy human individuals. Only in-frame clones appear in the TCRdb table, and some are missing; sequencing was by immunoSEQ multiplex PCR. Counted here are more than 2,000,000 clones, over 85% occurring once; the ten biggest clones make up 0.39%. The specimen was naive CD4+ T cells from PBMCs. Indicated subset: CD45RA+ positively selected. The TCR comes from a man aged 18 to 30 in good health. Some clones in this sample may be carry-over from other donors' samples.

In nucleotides, the CDR3 is TGTGCCAGCGGGATGGGGGGGAGAGATACGCAGTATTTT. Translation gives CASGMGGRDTQYF. V usage is TRBV7-2 and J usage is TRBJ2-3, with 7 bases identical to TRBD2. The germline V gene encodes CDR1 SGHTA and CDR2 FQGNSA. V was clipped by 8 bases and J by 5 bases; unmatched bases: 7. This CDR3 has 13 residues.